This T cell receptor beta chain stems from a study of T cells in Graves' hyperthyroidism and ophthalmopathy. The CDR3 length is 15 residues. Trimming cost V 2 bases and J 6 bases, with 13 bases left between them. The germline gives CDR1 SNHLY, CDR2 FYNNEI. This clonotype was seen at least ten times. Amplified TCR beta CDR3 regions came from RNA transcripts. First-round RT-PCR with HTBI primers amplified the TCR CDR3 region. TCRdb analysed the multiplex PCR reads with MiXCR anew, one entry per CDR3 protein. Counted here are more than 600,000 distinct CDR3 sequences, less than 20% occurring once; the ten biggest clones make up approximately 8.4%.

J is TRBJ2-2 and V is TRBV2; D not resolved. The sample taken for sequencing was blood. The TCR originated in a man aged 18 to 29 with Graves' hyperthyroidism. DNA of the CDR3: TGTGCCAGCAGTGAAAGCAATGGATATGCCGGGGAGCTGTTTTTT. This gives the protein CASSESNGYAGELFF.